This TCR beta chain was observed in a study of human T cells and chemical hapten exposure. Whole-study context: The patients, most of them female, presented with alopecia areata, totalis or universalis.

Per the original data handling: Per sample, the median was 95,638 TCRs, with values from around 20,000 to 690,000. MiXCR was run by TCRdb on the RACE reads, yielding one entry per CDR3 protein. The V and J calls, along with clone size, are taken from TCRdb and not from the paper's own processing. This sample has approximately 68,000 distinct CDR3 sequences, with over 6.5% found just once. Time point: patch test 2, 6 weeks after DPC sensitization. Noted treatment: therapeutic diphenylcyclopropenone sensitization with weekly scalp DPC. Germline loops: CDR1 MNHEY, CDR2 SMNVEV (reference sequence). Trimming cost V 4 bases and J 2 bases, with 9 bases left between them. The CDR3 has 13 amino acids. This clonotype was counted ten times or more.

V usage is TRBV27 and J usage is TRBJ2-7; perhaps TRBD1 as D (7 bases). Sample: whole blood, taken in connection with sensitization to the hapten diphenylcyclopropenone (DPC). The clonotype originates from a woman in her forties or fifties with alopecia areata. Some clones in this sample may be carry-over from other donors' samples. CDR3: CASSWRGPYEQYF. The CDR3, as DNA: TGTGCCAGCAGTTGGAGGGGGCCCTACGAGCAGTACTTC.